This T cell receptor (beta chain) was documented in a study of vaccination effects on CD4 cells after COVID-19. Pools of viral peptides were used by the ViraFEST assay to expand antigen-specific CD4+ T cells ahead of sequencing. When nine to ten days of culture had elapsed, CD4+ T cells were isolated. This person's SARS-CoV-2 infection, confirmed by PCR, occurred between March and December 2020. Participants completed two doses of the BNT162b2 or mRNA-1273 vaccine. General observations from the study: Late after vaccination, infection- and vaccine-induced clones showed marked clonal contraction.

Germline-derived CDR1 and CDR2 are LNHDA and SQIVND (reference sequence). CDR3 size: 14 residues. V gave up 6 bases and J gave up 9 bases; unmatched junction bases: 5. Sequencing used immunoSEQ multiplex PCR; TCRdb keeps in-frame clones, though not all of them. The table lists some 14,000 clones, 76% of them singletons. This clone has just a few counts. Its matching antigen is unknown. The chain recombines TRBV19 with TRBJ2-1, with 13 nucleotides matching TRBD2. This clonotype was sampled from a human donor who had a prior SARS-CoV-2 infection. Sequenced here: CD4+ T cells from PBMCs cultured with HCoV-NL63 spike peptides, sampled after COVID-19 vaccination. The DNA for the CDR3 is TGTGCCAGTAGCGGACTAGCGGGAGTTTCTGAGCAGTTCTTC. Encoded protein: CASSGLAGVSEQFF. Full variable domain (outside the CDR3, taken from reference TRBV19 and TRBJ2-1): DGGITQSPKYLFRKEGQNVTLSCEQNLNHDAMYWYRQDPGQGLRLIYYSQIVNDFQKGDIAEGYSVSREKKESFPLTVTSAQKNPTAFYLCASSGLAGVSEQFFGPGTRLTVL.